Described below is a single T cell receptor (beta chain) sequence and its context. Its antigen is undetermined. Germline V gives CDR1 SEHNR, CDR2 FQNEAQ (reference sequence). The CDR3 totals 14 residues. V dropped 5 bases and J dropped 8 bases, with 17 bases sitting between them. Extracted RNA was reverse transcribed into cDNA, the sequencing template. Sequencing used immunoSEQ multiplex PCR; TCRdb keeps in-frame clones, though not all of them. The table lists approximately 100,000 clones, almost 60% of them singletons. The data were taken from a study of CD8+ T cells in alopecia areata. Study summary: Patients took tofacitinib for 6 to 18 months, followed by 6 drug-free months. Study-wide findings and caveats: Scalp and blood retained many expanded lesional clones during tofacitinib.

The treatment: oral pan-JAK inhibitor, 5-10 mg twice daily. This material consisted of CD8+ T cells sorted from blood, taken at approximately week 61, from a patient treated with tofacitinib. The TCR originated in a human donor with alopecia areata. V and J are TRBV7-9 and TRBJ2-3, with D possibly matching TRBD2 (6 bases). The CDR3 loop is CASSPRGGGGTQYF. The CDR3 DNA reads TGTGCCAGCAGCCCCAGAGGTGGGGGAGGTACGCAGTATTTT.